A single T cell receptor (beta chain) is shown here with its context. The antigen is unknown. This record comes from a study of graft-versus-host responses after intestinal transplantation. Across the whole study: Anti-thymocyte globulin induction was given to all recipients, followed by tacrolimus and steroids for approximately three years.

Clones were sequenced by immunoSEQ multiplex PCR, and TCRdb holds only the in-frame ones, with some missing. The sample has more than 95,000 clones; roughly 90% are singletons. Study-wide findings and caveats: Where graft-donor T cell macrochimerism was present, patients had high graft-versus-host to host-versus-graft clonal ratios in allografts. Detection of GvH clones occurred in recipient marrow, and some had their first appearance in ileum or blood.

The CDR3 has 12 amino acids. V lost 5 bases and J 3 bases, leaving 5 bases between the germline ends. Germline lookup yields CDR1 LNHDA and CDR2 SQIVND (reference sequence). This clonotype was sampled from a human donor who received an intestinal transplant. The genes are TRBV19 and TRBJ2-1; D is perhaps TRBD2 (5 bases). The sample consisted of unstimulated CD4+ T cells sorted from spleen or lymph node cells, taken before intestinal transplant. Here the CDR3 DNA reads TGTGCCAGTAGTGGAGGCTACAATGAGCAGTTCTTC. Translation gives CASSGGYNEQFF.